What follows are 8 T cell receptor beta chains derived from one specimen sequenced in a study of T-cell reconstitution after alpha-beta-depleted transplantation in children. During its preparation, the TCRbeta library received unique molecular identifiers. Each CDR3 protein is one row after TCRdb ran MiXCR on the PCR reads. The sample yields just over 200,000 distinct CDR3 sequences, around 9.2% seen once. Specimen: PBMCs, mostly from graft donor cells, collected 360 days after TCRalphabeta/CD19-depleted stem cell transplant. All receptors derive from a male patient between 2 and 10 years old who had a stem cell transplant for acute myeloid leukemia, so the T cells may come from the graft donor.

This sequence joins TRBV7-2 and TRBJ2-1, with D possibly being TRBD2 (6 bases). Germline CDR1 and CDR2: SGHTA and FQGNSA. This CDR3 has 15 amino acids. Trimming took 3 bases from V and 0 from J, leaving 9 bases between them. CDR3 coding DNA: TGTGCCAGCAGCTTGGACTATAGCTCCTACAATGAGCAGTTCTTC. Its translation is CASSLDYSSYNEQFF.

This sequence joins TRBV12-5 and TRBJ2-3; 10 nucleotides line up with TRBD2. CDR1 and CDR2 from the germline V gene are LGHNT and FRNRAP. Trimming took 4 bases from V and 0 from J; bases not matched to a gene: 10. The CDR3 contains 18 residues. CDR3 amino acids: CASGSAPGLARSTDTQYF. DNA of the CDR3: TGTGCTAGTGGTTCCGCTCCGGGACTAGCGCGTAGCACAGATACGCAGTATTTT.

There are many counts of this clonotype. The chain has TRBV3-1 and TRBJ2-1, with a weak D call TRBD2 (5 bases). This CDR3 comprises 15 residues. Per germline, CDR1 LGHDT and CDR2 YNNKEL (reference sequence). Trimming cost V 2 bases and J 3 bases, with 11 bases left between them. The CDR3 sequence is CASSQREIYYNEQFF. DNA of the CDR3: TGTGCCAGCAGCCAAAGGGAGATCTACTACAATGAGCAGTTCTTC.

This clonotype occurred a few times. The chain recombines TRBV12-3 or TRBV12-4 with TRBJ2-5; no firm D call. This CDR3 has 14 residues. The germline V and J ends were trimmed by 0 bases and 3 bases, with 8 bases remaining between them. For the CDR3, the DNA is TGTGCCAGCAGTTTAGCCAGACGGGAAGAGACCCAGTACTTC. Translating gives CASSLARREETQYF.

This clonotype was counted a few times. The gene calls are TRBV29-1 and TRBJ1-2; D not resolved. Looked up from germline, CDR1 is SQVTM and CDR2 is ANQGSEA. With 4 bases removed from V and 4 bases from J, the gap between germline ends came to 16 bases. CDR3 length: 14 residues. As DNA, the CDR3 is TGCAGCGTTGTTGTAACGATTGAGGGCTATGGCTACACCTTC. Protein product: CSVVVTIEGYGYTF.

This clonotype was recorded at least ten times. The chain carries TRBV27 and TRBJ2-1; 11 positions agree with TRBD1. The junction had 7 bases not matched to a gene; V was cut back by 4 bases and J by 8 bases. Germline V CDR1 and CDR2: MNHEY, SMNVEV (reference sequence). The CDR3 contains 15 residues. The CDR3 spells CASSSDRGRRDEQFF. The CDR3 DNA reads TGTGCCAGCAGTTCGGACAGGGGGCGGCGGGATGAGCAGTTCTTC.

There are many counts of this clonotype. V usage is TRBV12-3 or TRBV12-4 and J usage is TRBJ2-3; D is undetermined. The CDR3 sequence is 10 residues long. Trimming took off 1 base at V and 8 bases at J, with 1 base between the two ends. CDR3 region: CASSLGTQYF. The DNA for the CDR3 is TGTGCCAGCAGTTTAGGTACGCAGTATTTT.

This clonotype was seen only a few times. The chain couples TRBV13 to TRBJ1-6, with 7 bases matching TRBD1. Losses at the gene ends were 0 bases for V and 10 bases for J; bases not matched to a gene: 6. The CDR3 consists of 15 residues. Germline V CDR1 and CDR2: PRHDT, FYEKMQ (reference sequence). The CDR3 loop is CASSLGRQGRSPLHF. CDR3 coding DNA: TGTGCCAGCAGCTTAGGGAGACAGGGACGATCACCCCTCCACTTT.